The 12 T cell receptor beta chains below all came from one sample that was sequenced in a study of T cells in localized non-small cell lung cancer. The repertoire was sequenced with immunoSEQ multiplex PCR; TCRdb's copy has only in-frame clones and lacks some. The sample holds about 21,000 clones, around 83% seen once. The source material was peripheral blood, sampled before any cancer treatment. These TCRs come from a man aged 40-75 years with stage I lung adenocarcinoma.

The chain recombines TRBV4-2 with TRBJ2-5, with D possibly being TRBD1 or TRBD2 (5 bases each). V dropped 0 bases and J dropped 4 bases, with 6 bases sitting between them. The CDR3 totals 13 residues. The germline V gene has CDR1 LGHNA and CDR2 YNFKEQ. CDR3 sequence (DNA): TGTGCCAGCAGCCAAGATGGGGGAGAGACCCAGTACTTC. This translates into CASSQDGGETQYF.

The V and J genes are TRBV7-8 and TRBJ1-5; tentative D call: TRBD1 (5 bases). This CDR3 comprises 14 residues. The V gene's germline CDR1 is SGHVS and CDR2 FQNEAQ. The germline V and J ends were trimmed by 5 bases and 0 bases, with 8 bases remaining between them. For the CDR3, the DNA is TGTGCCAGCAGCAGGGGACTTAGCAATCAGCCCCAGCATTTT. This sequence encodes CASSRGLSNQPQHF.

Regarding this clone: Different DNA sequences within this sample yield the same CDR3. The chain is built from TRBV7-2 and TRBJ1-6; no reliable D call. Trimming pared 1 base from V and 1 base from J, leaving 8 bases between. CDR3 size: 16 residues. Per the germline V gene, CDR1 is SGHTA and CDR2 is FQGNSA. The CDR3 protein is CASSLVSVSYNSPLHF. DNA for the CDR3: TGTGCCAGCAGCTTAGTCAGCGTTTCCTATAATTCACCCCTCCACTTT.

The V and J genes are TRBV14 and TRBJ2-1; 8 bases are shared with TRBD2. The CDR3 sequence is 13 residues long. V trimming: 4 bases; J trimming: 9 bases; junction bases outside the gene matches: 5. CDR1 SGHDN and CDR2 FVKESK come from the germline V gene. CDR3 region: CASSPVSGVEQFF. The CDR3 region has the DNA TGTGCCAGCAGCCCGGTTAGCGGGGTTGAGCAGTTCTTC.

The V call is TRBV19, the J call TRBJ1-1; D is uncertain. Trimming cost V 3 bases and J 0 bases, with 8 bases left between them. This CDR3 has 14 residues. The germline gives CDR1 LNHDA, CDR2 SQIVND (reference sequence). The CDR3, as DNA: TGTGCCAGTAGTATGTTACAGTTGAACACTGAAGCTTTCTTT. This encodes CASSMLQLNTEAFF.

The rearrangement uses TRBV27 and TRBJ2-7; D might be TRBD2 (5 bases). Per germline, CDR1 MNHEY and CDR2 SMNVEV (reference sequence). V lost 3 bases to trimming and J lost 3 bases, with 9 bases between them. The CDR3 has 13 residues. DNA of the CDR3: TGTGCCAGCAGTTTTAGCGAAAACTACGAGCAGTACTTC. Residues: CASSFSENYEQYF.

The CDR3: CASSQGRGELSYEKLFF. In DNA, the CDR3 is TGCGCCAGCAGCCAAGGACGAGGGGAGTTGTCATATGAAAAACTGTTTTTT. This chain uses TRBV4-3 with TRBJ1-4; D possibly corresponds to TRBD1 (5 bases). The CDR3 loop spans 17 amino acids. Trimming pared 1 base from V and 6 bases from J, leaving 18 bases between. Germline V gives CDR1 LGHNA, CDR2 YSLEER.

The rearrangement links TRBV6-6 to TRBJ2-7; D is unclear. From germline, CDR1 is MNHNY and CDR2 SVGAGI (reference sequence). This CDR3 region has 13 residues. The V end was cut by 0 bases, the J end by 3 bases, with 6 bases between. CDR3 coding DNA: TGTGCCAGCAGTTACTCGGCGCACTACGAGCAGTACTTC. It specifies CASSYSAHYEQYF.

In its sample, this clone was seen once. The chain has TRBV9 and TRBJ2-7, with D possibly TRBD2 on 6 matching bases. Germline CDR1 SGDLS, CDR2 YYNGEE. The CDR3 is 16 residues long. V was shortened by 2 bases and J by 0 bases, with 15 bases between the two germline ends. In DNA form, the CDR3 reads TGTGCCAGCAGCGTCAACCCGGGGGATAGCTCCTACGAGCAGTACTTC. This encodes CASSVNPGDSSYEQYF.

V gene TRBV29-1 combines with J gene TRBJ2-1; a weak D match, TRBD2 (6 bases). The CDR3 totals 12 residues. The V and J ends lost 7 bases and 8 bases respectively, with 15 bases between them. Germline loops: CDR1 SQVTM, CDR2 ANQGSEA. The CDR3 nucleotides are TGCAGCGCCGGCGGTTGGGGGGATGAGCAGTTCTTC. Residues: CSAGGWGDEQFF.

This clone has only one observation. This chain connects TRBV9 to TRBJ1-3; D gene unclear. This CDR3 comprises 15 residues. CDR1 is SGDLS and CDR2 is YYNGEE in the germline V gene. V lost 1 base to trimming and J lost 4 bases, with 12 bases between them. Here the CDR3 DNA reads TGTGCCAGCAGCGTAAATGGGGTGGGAGGAAACACCATATATTTT. It encodes CASSVNGVGGNTIYF.

V usage is TRBV11-2 and J usage is TRBJ2-3; 8 bases match TRBD2. Germline loops: CDR1 SGHAT, CDR2 FQNNGV. V was clipped by 5 bases and J by 1 base; unmatched bases: 8. CDR3 length: 16 residues. CDR3 protein: CASSLQLAGRTDTQYF. CDR3 coding DNA: TGTGCCAGCAGCCTCCAGCTAGCGGGTCGCACAGATACGCAGTATTTT.